The subject of this entry is one TCR beta chain. The data belong to a study of blood T cell repertoires in COVID-19. For the study at large: Both acute and convalescent COVID-19 samples were obtained from the United States, Italy and Spain.

Original data processing: Estimates of nucleated cell counts were drawn from the amplification of reference gene primers. Sequencing used immunoSEQ multiplex PCR; TCRdb keeps in-frame clones, though not all of them. V and J calls and clone size are those listed in that table; D and trimming were worked out from the DNA. Altogether 200,000 to 250,000 clones are present, about 85% being singletons, with the ten largest covering over 9.5%. Germline assignment: CDR1 SGHAT and CDR2 FQNNGV. The CDR3 runs 13 residues. V was pared by 5 bases and J by 9 bases, with 14 bases between. The V call is TRBV11-2, the J call TRBJ2-1; tentative D call: TRBD1 (6 bases). This sequence originates from a woman between 18 and 29 years old who had recovered from COVID-19. Specimen: peripheral blood. The CDR3 nucleotides are TGTGCCAGCAGCCCCCCGAGGACAGTTGAGCAGTTCTTC. Residues: CASSPPRTVEQFF.